The present T cell receptor beta chain was sequenced within a study of shared clonotypes between healthy human individuals (dated by TCRdb to 2018 to 2020). The study in broad terms: Three men and a couple of women, aged 18 to 49 years, made up the cohort. For each donor, CD4 naive and CD4 memory were each given three plates, CD8 naive was given two plates, and CD8 memory was given one plate. To estimate repertoire size and how much clonotypes are shared between individuals, the study performed deep sequencing of blood TCR repertoires from a few healthy adults. Libraries were prepared and TCR repertoires were sequenced by different laboratories using diverse techniques, in order to increase sequencing depth and limit assay-specific biases. Between about 0.85 and 8.9 billion PBMCs per donor were obtained by leukapheresis. General findings and caveats noted by the study authors: When several donors were compared, the shared fraction of clonotypes was 5% to 6.5% for naive CD4, 3.5% to 4% for naive CD8, 2.3% for memory CD4, and around 0.4% for memory CD8. Higher generation probabilities were observed for clonotypes shared by all four sorted-subset donors than for non-shared clonotypes. Only blood was sampled, and tissue TCR repertoires likely differ from those in blood. Rarefaction of sorted-subset datasets indicated incomplete sequencing despite the large sequencing depth. Pairwise subsampling indicated that sequencing depth was expected to affect the degree of clonotype sharing among donors. Estimated clonotype richness was generally larger for naive than for memory subsets. The genetic and exposure-history diversity represented was limited by the small number of donors.

The donors were healthy, HIV-negative adults with no recently reported acute infections or vaccinations. Only Caucasian adults living in Nashville, Tennessee, USA were represented among the donors. CD4+ T cells were enriched through magnetic negative selection, after which naive cells were positively selected on CD45RA and the remaining negative fraction served as the memory subset. After blood collection by leukapheresis, PBMCs were isolated using Ficoll-Histopaque density gradient centrifugation and then cryopreserved in the vapor phase of liquid nitrogen. Analytical flow cytometry was used to check the purity and quantity of each magnetically sorted T cell population. From each sorted fraction, genomic DNA was isolated and quantified by UV absorbance on a Nanodrop 2000c. Using the deep immunoSEQ assay, TCR CDR3 regions were amplified from genomic DNA by multiplex PCR. Extracted genomic DNA from each cell subset was distributed evenly across all wells of several immunoSEQ 96-well plates, and each plate was treated as a replicate. For sorted subsets, approximately 210 ng genomic DNA, equal to 30,000 to 35,000 T cell genomes, was loaded into each replicate PCR. Purified libraries were quantified with a Qubit 3.0 fluorometer, sized on a Bioanalyzer 2100, and re-quantified with the KAPA Library Quantification kit. A separate single-read 150-cycle Illumina NextSeq 550 flow cell was used to sequence each immunoSEQ 96-well plate. From the authors' description of their analysis: The immunoSEQ output contained only junctional sequences without quality scores, so filtering could not match that applied to full-length reads. To assign V/J genes and CDR3, sequences were annotated using PyIR, a Python wrapper for IgBLAST v1.9, with IMGT germline references. Reads with weak V/J assignments (E-value above 1e-6), missing CDR3, stop codons, out-of-frame junctions, or ambiguous translated residues were removed. V3J clonotypes were defined by identical inferred V gene, J gene, and CDR3 amino acid sequence. The percentage overlap between two repertoires was calculated by dividing the number of shared unique clonotypes by the size of the smaller repertoire. Richness of each repertoire was evaluated using RTK rarefaction, the Chao1 estimator, and Recon v2.1 estimates of unobserved clonotypes. Generation probabilities were computed with OLGA for all TCRbeta clonotypes obtained by the gDNA method from a few donors. Here the immuneACCESS table is served through TCRdb, limited to in-frame sequences with V and J called. Missing clones are a known gap in these copies; in checked studies unresolved V genes cover under half, and the rest lacks a known reason. The D gene and trimming were derived from the DNA, and the V and J assignments and clone size from that table. The sample profile shows about 2.4 million clones; roughly 93% of them were found once. The ten largest clones capture more than 0.35% of the sample.

The CDR3 covers 17 residues, taking in both the cysteine and the phenylalanine. The retained sequence is limited to the CDR3, 51 bases, with the frame set at the first base. The germline V gene provides CDR1 SGDLS and CDR2 YYNGEE. At the junction V is shortened by 0 bases and J by 5 bases; bases outside the gene matches: 8. A single count supports this clone. No cognate antigen has been identified for it. No qualities accompany the bases; no much larger clone lies one base away. This receptor was taken from a man aged 18 to 35 in good health. Some clones in this sample may be carry-over from other donors' samples. The rearrangement joined TRBV9 to TRBJ2-3; TRBD1 fits 11 bases in the junction. The source material was naive CD4+ T cells from PBMCs. This specimen's cell subset or site label, interpreted: CD45RA+ positively selected. The DNA reads TGTGCCAGCAGCGTAGGTGTTGGACAGGGGGCAGGAGATACGCAGTATTTT. It encodes CASSVGVGQGAGDTQYF.